This T cell receptor (beta chain) was identified during a study of cytotoxic CD8 clonotypes in ibrutinib-treated CLL (dated by TCRdb to the early 2020s). About the investigation overall: The cohort had about a dozen relapsed/refractory and approximately 15 treatment-naive patients; some 17 were IGHV unmutated. Partial responses were observed in roughly 24 patients and complete responses in 2; after a median follow-up of roughly 72 months, remission was maintained in around 14 patients and progression was observed in some twelve. Samples at response were collected after a median of around twelve months of treatment, with a range of roughly 6 to 40 months. On average, each sample had about 250,000 productive templates and more than 75,000 productive rearrangements. Of the 70 to 100 people in the trial, approximately 28 had longitudinal samples available. Cryopreserved peripheral blood mononuclear cells were collected before treatment, at response, and at either disease progression or sustained remission. Every sample from remission and from progressive disease was obtained while the patients were still on ibrutinib.

The goal of deep resolution MiSeq sequencing was a depth between 1 in 1 million and 1 in 200,000 T cells, and coverage averaged 10x per clonotype. The immunoSEQ hsTCRB Kit was used to generate the TCR beta libraries. Turning to the authors' computational methods: ImmunoSEQ Data Assistant and ImmunoSEQ Analyzer were used for data analysis, and V, D and J genes were assigned according to IMGT definitions. Clonality, with values ranging from 0 to 1, was calculated as one minus the normalized Shannon entropy of productive rearrangement frequencies. Public clonotype analysis was restricted to overrepresented clonotypes comprising at least 0.05% of each patient's repertoire. About twelve age-matched healthy donor repertoires from immuneACCESS were used as controls for clonality. TCRdb re-hosts the immuneACCESS table, in-frame sequences only. Its copies lack some clones; in the studies checked, an unresolved V gene accounts for under half of them, and the cause for the rest is not known. The V and J calls and the clone size are those of that table, but D and trimming were determined from the DNA. This sample is represented by around 25,000 clones; around two thirds of them were singletons. The ten largest account for roughly half of the sample.

CDR1 and CDR2, per the germline V gene, are SQVTM and ANQGSEA. The CDR3, cysteine through phenylalanine, is 12 amino acids long. The retained sequence is limited to the CDR3, 36 bases, with the frame set at the first base. V gives up 5 bases and J gives up 3 bases, and the segment between their germline ends measures 10 bases. The sample's time point label is to be understood as: progressive disease on ibrutinib. For TCR beta library preparation, about 2 micrograms of genomic DNA were extracted from the cryopreserved PBMCs. Longitudinal blood samples from CLL patients receiving ibrutinib monotherapy were subjected to high-throughput TCR beta sequencing. The patients took part in an open-label, single-center phase 2 trial of ibrutinib monotherapy. Remarks on this clone: Its cognate antigen has yet to be identified. Base qualities were left out, and no much larger clone turns up one base away.

Points the paper makes about the study in general: Sustained-remission and progressing patients did not have matched sampling times, and lymph node repertoires were not examined. Public clonotypes were found to be uncommon and were observed to contract or remain stable during treatment; the increase in clonality was shown to reflect expansion of private clonotypes at ibrutinib response. An increase in clonality was observed at ibrutinib response, with clonality remaining stable during sustained remission and falling back toward baseline at progression. Baseline clonality was found to be higher than that of age-matched healthy donors and was strongly correlated with circulating CD8+ T-cell counts.

The sample here was PBMCs, taken at disease progression, from a patient treated with ibrutinib. The TCR was taken from a human donor with chronic lymphocytic leukemia. Rearrangement joined TRBV29-1 to TRBJ1-2; the D gene assignment is ambiguous. The DNA reads TGCAGCGTTCGGACGGGAGACTATGGCTACACCTTC. Translation gives CSVRTGDYGYTF.